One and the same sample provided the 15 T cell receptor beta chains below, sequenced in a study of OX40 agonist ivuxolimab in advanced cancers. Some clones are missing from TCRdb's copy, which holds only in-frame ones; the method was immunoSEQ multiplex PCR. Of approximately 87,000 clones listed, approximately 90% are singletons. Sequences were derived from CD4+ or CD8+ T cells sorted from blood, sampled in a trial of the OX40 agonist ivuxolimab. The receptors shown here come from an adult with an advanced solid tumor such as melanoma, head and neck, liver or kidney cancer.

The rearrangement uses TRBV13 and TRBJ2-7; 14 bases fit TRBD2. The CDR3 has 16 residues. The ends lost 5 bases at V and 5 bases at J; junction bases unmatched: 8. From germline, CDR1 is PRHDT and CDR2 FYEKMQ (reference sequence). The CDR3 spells CASSTGLAGGIHEQYF. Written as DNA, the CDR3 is TGTGCCAGCAGCACAGGACTAGCGGGAGGAATTCACGAGCAGTACTTC.

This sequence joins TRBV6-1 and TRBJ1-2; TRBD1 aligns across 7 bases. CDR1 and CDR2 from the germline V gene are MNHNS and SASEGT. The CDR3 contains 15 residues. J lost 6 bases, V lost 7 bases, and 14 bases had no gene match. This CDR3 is CASIQGVWVLNGYTF. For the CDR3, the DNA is TGTGCCAGCATCCAGGGGGTATGGGTACTTAATGGCTACACCTTC.

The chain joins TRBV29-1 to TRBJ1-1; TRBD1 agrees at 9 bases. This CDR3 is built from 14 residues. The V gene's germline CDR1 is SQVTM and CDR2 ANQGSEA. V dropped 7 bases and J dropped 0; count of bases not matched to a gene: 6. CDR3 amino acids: CSGGRQGVNTEAFF. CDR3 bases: TGCAGCGGTGGGCGACAGGGGGTGAACACTGAAGCTTTCTTT.

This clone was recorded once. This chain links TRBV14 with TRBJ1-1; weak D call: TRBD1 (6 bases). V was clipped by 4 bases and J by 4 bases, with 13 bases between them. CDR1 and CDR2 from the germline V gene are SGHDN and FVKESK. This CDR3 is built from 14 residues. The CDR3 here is CASSLQGAVTEAFF. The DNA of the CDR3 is TGTGCCAGCAGCCTACAGGGAGCGGTCACTGAAGCTTTCTTT.

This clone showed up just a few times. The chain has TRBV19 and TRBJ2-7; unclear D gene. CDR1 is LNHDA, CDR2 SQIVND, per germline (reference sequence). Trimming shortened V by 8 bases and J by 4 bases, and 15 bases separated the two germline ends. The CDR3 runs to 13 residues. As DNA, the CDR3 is TGTGCCAGTCGAAGTCTCGTCGATTACGAGCAGTACTTC. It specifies CASRSLVDYEQYF.

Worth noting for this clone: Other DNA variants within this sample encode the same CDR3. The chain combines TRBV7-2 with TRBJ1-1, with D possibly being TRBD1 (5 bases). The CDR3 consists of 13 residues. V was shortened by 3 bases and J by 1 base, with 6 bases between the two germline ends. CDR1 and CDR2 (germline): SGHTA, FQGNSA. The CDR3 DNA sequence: TGTGCCAGCAGCTTGACAGAGAACACTGAAGCTTTCTTT. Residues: CASSLTENTEAFF.

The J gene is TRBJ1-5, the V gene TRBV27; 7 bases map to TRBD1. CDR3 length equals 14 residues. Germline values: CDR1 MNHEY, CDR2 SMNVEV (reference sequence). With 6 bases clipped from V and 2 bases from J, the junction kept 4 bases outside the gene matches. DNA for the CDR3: TGTGCCAGCAGGAGGACAGGAGGCAATCAGCCCCAGCATTTT. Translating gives CASRRTGGNQPQHF.

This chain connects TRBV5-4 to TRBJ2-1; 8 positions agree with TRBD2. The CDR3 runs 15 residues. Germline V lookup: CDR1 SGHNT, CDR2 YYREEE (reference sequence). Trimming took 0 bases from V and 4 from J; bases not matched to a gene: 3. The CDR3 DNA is TGTGCCAGCAGCTTGGAGGGACTAGTATACAATGAGCAGTTCTTC. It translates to CASSLEGLVYNEQFF.

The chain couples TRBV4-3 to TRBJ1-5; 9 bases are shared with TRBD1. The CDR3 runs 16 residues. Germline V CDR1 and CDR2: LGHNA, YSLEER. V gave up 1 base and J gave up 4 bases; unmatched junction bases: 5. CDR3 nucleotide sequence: TGCGCCAGCAGCCAAGGGGCCGGGACAGGGAATCAGCCCCAGCATTTT. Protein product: CASSQGAGTGNQPQHF.

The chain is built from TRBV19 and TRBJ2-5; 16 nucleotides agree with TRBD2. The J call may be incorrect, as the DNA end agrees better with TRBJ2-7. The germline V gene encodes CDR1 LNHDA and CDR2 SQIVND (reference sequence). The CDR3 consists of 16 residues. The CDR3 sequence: CASSPGLAGGGYEQYF. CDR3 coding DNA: TGTGCCAGTAGCCCGGGACTAGCGGGAGGGGGCTACGAGCAGTACTTC.

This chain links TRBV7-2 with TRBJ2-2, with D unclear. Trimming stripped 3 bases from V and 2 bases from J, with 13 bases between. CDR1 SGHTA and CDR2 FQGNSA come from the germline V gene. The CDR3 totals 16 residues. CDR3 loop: CASSFTTRLNTGELFF. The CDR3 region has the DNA TGTGCCAGCAGCTTTACGACACGGCTAAACACCGGGGAGCTGTTTTTT. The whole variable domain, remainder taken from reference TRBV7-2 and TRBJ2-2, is GAGVSQSPSNKVTEKGKDVELRCDPISGHTALYWYRQSLGQGLEFLIYFQGNSAPDKSGLPSDRFSAERTGGSVSTLTIQRTQQEDSAVYLCASSFTTRLNTGELFFGEGSRLTVL.

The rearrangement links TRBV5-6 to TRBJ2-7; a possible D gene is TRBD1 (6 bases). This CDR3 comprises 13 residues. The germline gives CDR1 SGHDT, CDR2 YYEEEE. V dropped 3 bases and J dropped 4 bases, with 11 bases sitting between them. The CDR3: CASSYWTVYEQYF. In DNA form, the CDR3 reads TGTGCCAGCAGCTACTGGACAGTGTACGAGCAGTACTTC.

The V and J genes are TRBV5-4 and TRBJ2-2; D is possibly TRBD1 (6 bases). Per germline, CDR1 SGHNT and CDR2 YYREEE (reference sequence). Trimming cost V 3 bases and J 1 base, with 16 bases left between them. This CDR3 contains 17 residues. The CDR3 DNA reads TGTGCCAGCAGCTCCCCTGTCACAGGGAGGAACACCGGGGAGCTGTTTTTT. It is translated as CASSSPVTGRNTGELFF.

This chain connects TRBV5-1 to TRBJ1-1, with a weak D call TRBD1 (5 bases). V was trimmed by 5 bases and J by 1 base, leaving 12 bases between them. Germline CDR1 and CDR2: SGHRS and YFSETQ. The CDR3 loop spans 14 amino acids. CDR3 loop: CASRLTGQNTEAFF. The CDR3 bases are TGCGCCAGCAGGCTCACAGGCCAGAACACTGAAGCTTTCTTT.

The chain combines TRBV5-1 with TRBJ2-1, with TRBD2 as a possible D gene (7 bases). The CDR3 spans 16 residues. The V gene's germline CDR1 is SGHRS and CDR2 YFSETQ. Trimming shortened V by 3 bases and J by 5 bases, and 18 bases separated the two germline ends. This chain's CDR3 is CASSSGSGGPNNEQFF. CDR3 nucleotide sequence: TGCGCCAGCAGCTCGGGATCCGGGGGGCCCAACAATGAGCAGTTCTTC.